A selection of T cell receptor beta chains follows, all from one sample in a study of cytomegalovirus exposure and HLA in healthy donors. Assay: immunoSEQ multiplex PCR; the TCRdb copy retains only in-frame clones and omits some. The sample has about 130,000 clones, 78% seen once. What was sequenced was PBMCs. The receptors derive from a man younger than 45 in good health and CMV-seropositive. The CDR3 runs from the conserved cysteine through the conserved F or W. A D gene is named only where the DNA matches it firmly. Size values are once, few and many counts, or a class for expanded clones, and some rows have none.

size | D | J | length | V | DNA | CDR3
. | . | TRBJ1-1 | 13 | TRBV14 | TGTGCCAGCAGCCAAGATAAGGGGTTCCCAGCTTTCTTT | CASSQDKGFPAFF
few | . | TRBJ2-2 | 15 | TRBV9 | TGTGCCAGCAGTCGCAGGGGATCGGGCACCGGGGAGCTGTTTTTT | CASSRRGSGTGELFF
. | . | TRBJ2-1 | 14 | TRBV4-3 | TGCGCCAGCAGCCAGCGACACCTTTCTAATGAGCAGTTCTTC | CASSQRHLSNEQFF
few | TRBD1 | TRBJ1-4 | 16 | TRBV4-2 | TGTGCCAGCAGCCTCAGATCGGGACAGGGTCATGAAAAACTGTTTTTT | CASSLRSGQGHEKLFF
. | TRBD1 | TRBJ2-7 | 12 | TRBV19 | TGTGCCTCGGGACAGGGGGCCAACGAGCAGTACTTC | CASGQGANEQYF
. | . | TRBJ2-7 | 13 | TRBV4-1 | TGCGCCAGCAGCGCTACGGACAGCTACGAGCAGTACTTC | CASSATDSYEQYF
. | . | TRBJ1-1 | 15 | TRBV15 | TGTGCCACCATGACTGATCCCGGGAGGAACACTGAAGCTTTCTTT | CATMTDPGRNTEAFF
. | TRBD1 | TRBJ2-7 | 16 | TRBV4-2 | TGTGCCAGCAGCCAAGATTCTTGGACAGGGTTAAACGAGCAGTACTTC | CASSQDSWTGLNEQYF
. | . | TRBJ1-5 | 14 | TRBV30 | TGTGCCTGGACCCCCAATGTAGGGGATCAGCCCCAGCATTTT | CAWTPNVGDQPQHF
. | TRBD1 | TRBJ1-4 | 14 | TRBV5-1 | TGCGCCACGGGGACAGGGGAATCTAATGAAAAACTGTTTTTT | CATGTGESNEKLFF
. | . | TRBJ1-2 | 12 | TRBV5-4 | TGTGCCAGCAGCTTGAGTGCGTATGGCTACACCTTC | CASSLSAYGYTF
. | . | TRBJ1-3 | 14 | TRBV7-2 | TGTGCCAGCAGCCACGACAGCTCTGGAAACACCATATATTTT | CASSHDSSGNTIYF
. | . | TRBJ1-3 | 12 | TRBV11-2 | TGTGCCAGCAGCCACCGGGGAACTACCATATATTTT | CASSHRGTTIYF
. | . | TRBJ2-7 | 11 | TRBV7-9 | TGTTCCATCCGGGTGATGGACGAGCAGTACTTC | CSIRVMDEQYF
. | TRBD2 | TRBJ2-3 | 13 | TRBV6-5 | TGTGCCAGCAGTTGGGGGGAGGGCAATACGCAGTATTTT | CASSWGEGNTQYF
. | . | TRBJ2-5 | 10 | TRBV2 | TGTGCCAGTCGTCAGGAGACCCAGTACTTC | CASRQETQYF
. | . | TRBJ2-2 | 12 | TRBV9 | TGTGCCAGCGCTGACTTAGCCGGGGAGCTGTTTTTT | CASADLAGELFF
. | . | TRBJ2-7 | 13 | TRBV6-4 | TGTGCCAGCAGCCTAATAGACGGGTACGAGCAGTACTTC | CASSLIDGYEQYF
once | . | TRBJ2-2 | 14 | TRBV15 | TGTGCCACCAGCAGGCAGGTAGTATCCGGGGAGCTGTTTTTT | CATSRQVVSGELFF
. | . | TRBJ2-7 | 11 | TRBV19 | TGTGCCAGTAGCGCCAGAGGGGAGCAGTACTTC | CASSARGEQYF
. | TRBD1 | TRBJ1-1 | 15 | TRBV28 | TGTGCCAGCAGTTTAAACAGGGGGATGAACACTGAAGCTTTCTTT | CASSLNRGMNTEAFF
. | TRBD1 | TRBJ2-6 | 18 | TRBV5-1 | TGCGCCAGCAGCACGGCCGGGACAGGGGGCGCCGGGGCCAACGTCCTGACTTTC | CASSTAGTGGAGANVLTF
. | TRBD2 | TRBJ2-1 | 15 | TRBV27 | TGTGCCAGCAGGTTAGCGGGAGGGCCCAACAATGAGCAGTTCTTC | CASRLAGGPNNEQFF
. | TRBD2 | TRBJ2-7 | 16 | TRBV6-6 | TGTGCCAGCAGGCCCGGGACTAGCGGTATTCGGAACGAGCAGTACTTC | CASRPGTSGIRNEQYF
. | TRBD2 | TRBJ2-7 | 16 | TRBV4-3 | TGCGCCAGCAGCCCGTCCGCCAGCGGGAACTCCTACGAGCAGTACTTC | CASSPSASGNSYEQYF
. | . | TRBJ2-6 | 16 | TRBV5-5 | TGTGCCAGCAGCTTGGGACAGCTCTCTGGGGCCAACGTCCTGACTTTC | CASSLGQLSGANVLTF
. | . | TRBJ2-7 | 14 | TRBV18 | TGTGCCAGCTCACCAGAAGGGGCAGGTTACGAGCAGTACTTC | CASSPEGAGYEQYF
. | . | TRBJ2-1 | 18 | TRBV21-1 | TGTGCCAGCAGCAAAGTAAGGTCCACCGGGACTAGCTTAGGTGAGCAGTTCTTC | CASSKVRSTGTSLGEQFF
. | . | TRBJ1-5 | 15 | TRBV15 | TGTGCCACCAGCAGACCCACGCGTAGCAATCAGCCCCAGCATTTT | CATSRPTRSNQPQHF
. | TRBD1 | TRBJ2-5 | 15 | TRBV5-1 | TGCGCCAGCAGCTCAGCGGACAGGGGAGAAGAGACCCAGTACTTC | CASSSADRGEETQYF
. | . | TRBJ2-7 | 13 | TRBV27 | TGTGCCAGTCGGGGGGCCCTCTTCTACGAGCAGTACTTC | CASRGALFYEQYF
. | TRBD2 | TRBJ2-7 | 16 | TRBV7-2 | TGTGCCAGCAGCTTAGAGCCGGGACTAGCGGGAAGTGAGCAGTACTTC | CASSLEPGLAGSEQYF
. | . | TRBJ2-3 | 16 | TRBV4-1 | TGCGCCAGCAGCCAAGTTGTCAAGCGGGGCACAGATACGCAGTATTTT | CASSQVVKRGTDTQYF
. | TRBD1 | TRBJ1-1 | 17 | TRBV5-4 | TGTGCCAGCAGCGTGAGGACGGGCACACAGGGGTACACTGAAGCTTTCTTT | CASSVRTGTQGYTEAFF
. | . | TRBJ1-2 | 12 | TRBV7-2 | TGTGCCAGCAGCGTAGGGACTTATGGCTACACCTTC | CASSVGTYGYTF
. | TRBD2 | TRBJ2-5 | 15 | TRBV5-1 | TGCGCCAGCAGCTTGGATTGGCCACGACGGGAGGCCCAGTACTTC | CASSLDWPRREAQYF
once | TRBD1 | TRBJ1-3 | 15 | TRBV5-1 | TGCGCCAGCAGCGGAACAGGGGGAGCTGGAAACACCATATATTTT | CASSGTGGAGNTIYF
. | TRBD1 | TRBJ2-7 | 15 | TRBV4-3 | TGCGCCAGCAGCCAGAGCAGGGGGCGAGCGTACGAGCAGTACTTC | CASSQSRGRAYEQYF
. | TRBD1 | TRBJ1-4 | 18 | TRBV7-4 | TGTGCCAGCAGCCTCACACTCGACAGGGGATTAACTAATGAAAAACTGTTTTTT | CASSLTLDRGLTNEKLFF
. | . | TRBJ2-7 | 18 | TRBV18 | TGTGCCAGCTCTACCGGGACAGGGGCTTTAGCGGGAGGTAACGAGCAGTACTTC | CASSTGTGALAGGNEQYF
few | . | TRBJ2-1 | 18 | TRBV9 | TGTGCCAGCAGCCCCGTCGGCTCTAGCGTCAGCTCCTACAATGAGCAGTTCTTC | CASSPVGSSVSSYNEQFF
once | . | TRBJ1-5 | 16 | TRBV15 | TGTGCCACCAGCACCGTTCCTCGGGACACCTGGGGGCCCCAGCATTTT | CATSTVPRDTWGPQHF
. | . | TRBJ2-5 | 15 | TRBV28 | TGTGCCAGCAGCCGGCCGGACCCCGGAGGAGAGACCCAGTACTTC | CASSRPDPGGETQYF
. | . | TRBJ1-1 | 14 | TRBV18 | TGTGCCAGCTCACCGCGGCAGGGGCAGGGTGAAGCTTTCTTT | CASSPRQGQGEAFF
. | . | TRBJ2-7 | 15 | TRBV6-5 | TGTGCCAGCAGTTACTCTGGGGGGTCCCCCTACGAGCAGTACTTC | CASSYSGGSPYEQYF
. | . | TRBJ1-5 | 16 | TRBV23-1 | TGCGCCAGCAGTCGCCTTTCGGACAGACCTGGGCAGCCCCAGCATTTT | CASSRLSDRPGQPQHF
few | . | TRBJ1-1 | 16 | TRBV19 | TGTGCCAGTAGTATAGTGGGAGGACACCAGAACACTGAAGCTTTCTTT | CASSIVGGHQNTEAFF